This T cell receptor (beta chain) was recorded in a study of post-analysis software for immune sequencing data. Study overall: Disease courses included relapsing-remitting, secondary progressive and progressive-relapsing multiple sclerosis.

Germline values: CDR1 MGHRA, CDR2 YSYEKL. The CDR3 consists of 16 residues. Losses at the gene ends were 4 bases for V and 2 bases for J; bases not matched to a gene: 4. Study-wide results and limits: Higher frequency in patients than in controls was seen for several TRBV segments, with TRBV5-6, TRBV5-1 and TRBV20-1 among them.

With regard to this clonotype: Its antigen remains unidentified.

Each TCR beta cDNA library carried unique molecular identifiers. T cells numbering about 0.95 to 10 million gave rise to roughly 0.5 million cDNA molecules. TCRdb analysed the PCR reads with MiXCR anew, one entry per CDR3 protein. The sample contains 450,000 to 650,000 distinct CDR3 sequences, about 40% of which appear only once. Sequenced material: blood. This clonotype was sampled from a girl aged 5-17 years with multiple sclerosis. The gene calls are TRBV4-1 and TRBJ2-5, with 13 positions matching TRBD2. The CDR3 sequence is CASSPTSGRQQETQYF. CDR3 nucleotides: TGCGCCAGCAGCCCGACTAGCGGGAGGCAACAAGAGACCCAGTACTTC.